This T cell receptor (beta chain) came from a study of blood T cell repertoires in COVID-19. Across the whole study: Italy, Spain and the United States were the sources of the convalescent and acute COVID-19 samples.

From germline, CDR1 is MNHEY and CDR2 SVGAGI. Trimming took 2 bases from V and 4 from J, leaving 11 bases between them. CDR3 size: 14 residues. Original methodology: Cell counts per sample came from amplifying reference gene primers. Method: immunoSEQ multiplex PCR; TCRdb's copy keeps in-frame clones and lacks some. Clonal size and the V and J genes are those of that table, whereas D and trimming came from the DNA. The sample holds some 180,000 clones; roughly 80% are singletons and the top ten take approximately 7.6%. The clonotype originates from a woman of 80 years or more with COVID-19, enrolled during active disease. Sequenced material: peripheral blood. This chain connects TRBV6-5 to TRBJ1-2, with D hard to call. The CDR3: CASSYDGRLYGYTF. The CDR3 coding sequence is TGTGCCAGCAGTTACGATGGCAGACTCTATGGCTACACCTTC.